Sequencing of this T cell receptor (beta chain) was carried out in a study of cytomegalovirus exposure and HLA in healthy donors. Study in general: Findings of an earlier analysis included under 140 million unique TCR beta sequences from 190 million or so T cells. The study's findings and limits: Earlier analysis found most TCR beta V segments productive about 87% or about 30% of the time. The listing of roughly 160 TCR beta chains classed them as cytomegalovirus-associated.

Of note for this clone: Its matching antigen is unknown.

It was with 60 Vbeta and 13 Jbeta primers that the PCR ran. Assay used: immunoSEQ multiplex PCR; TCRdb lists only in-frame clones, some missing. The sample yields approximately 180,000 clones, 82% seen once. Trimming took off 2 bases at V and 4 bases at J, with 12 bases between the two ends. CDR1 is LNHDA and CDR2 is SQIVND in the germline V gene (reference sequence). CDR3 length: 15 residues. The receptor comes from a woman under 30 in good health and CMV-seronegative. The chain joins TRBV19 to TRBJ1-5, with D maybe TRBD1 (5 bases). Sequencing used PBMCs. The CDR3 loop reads CASSIFAGRNQPQHF. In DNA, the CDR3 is TGTGCCAGTAGTATATTCGCAGGGCGAAATCAGCCCCAGCATTTT.